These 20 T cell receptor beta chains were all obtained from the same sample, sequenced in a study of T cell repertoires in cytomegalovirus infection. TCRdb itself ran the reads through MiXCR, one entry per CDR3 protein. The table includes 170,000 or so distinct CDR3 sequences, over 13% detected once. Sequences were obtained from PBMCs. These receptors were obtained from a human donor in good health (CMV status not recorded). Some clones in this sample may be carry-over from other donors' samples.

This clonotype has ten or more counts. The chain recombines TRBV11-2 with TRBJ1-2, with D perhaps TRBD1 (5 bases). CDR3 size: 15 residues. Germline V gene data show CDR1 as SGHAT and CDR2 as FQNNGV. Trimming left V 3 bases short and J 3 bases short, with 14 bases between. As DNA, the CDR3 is TGTGCCAGCAGCTTGGGGCAGGGATGGGACTATGGCTACACCTTC. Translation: CASSLGQGWDYGYTF.

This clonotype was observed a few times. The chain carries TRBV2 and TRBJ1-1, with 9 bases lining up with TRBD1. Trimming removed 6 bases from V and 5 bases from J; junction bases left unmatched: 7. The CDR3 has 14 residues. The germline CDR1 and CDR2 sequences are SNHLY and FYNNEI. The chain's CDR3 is CASRRGTGRTEAFF. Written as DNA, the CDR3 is TGTGCCAGCAGGCGGGGGACAGGGAGGACTGAAGCTTTCTTT.

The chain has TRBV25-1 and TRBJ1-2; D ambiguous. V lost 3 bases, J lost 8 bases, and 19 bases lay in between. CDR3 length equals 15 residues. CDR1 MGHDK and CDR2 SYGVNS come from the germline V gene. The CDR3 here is CASSENEGGARGYTF. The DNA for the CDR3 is TGTGCCAGCAGTGAGAATGAGGGCGGTGCGCGGGGCTACACCTTC.

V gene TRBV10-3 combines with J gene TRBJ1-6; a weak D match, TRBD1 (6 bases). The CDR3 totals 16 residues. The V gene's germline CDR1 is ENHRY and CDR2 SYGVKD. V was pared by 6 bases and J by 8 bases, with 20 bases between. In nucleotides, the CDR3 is TGTGCCATCAGAGCCCCGGGACAAGGGATTCATTCACCCCTCCACTTT. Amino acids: CAIRAPGQGIHSPLHF.

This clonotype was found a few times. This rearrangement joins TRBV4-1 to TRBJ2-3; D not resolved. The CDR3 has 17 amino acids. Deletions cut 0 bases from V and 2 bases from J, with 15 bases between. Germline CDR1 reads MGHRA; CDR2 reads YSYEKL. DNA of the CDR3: TGCGCCAGCAGCCAAGATCGGACCGGCGGAATCACAGATACGCAGTATTTT. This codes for CASSQDRTGGITDTQYF.

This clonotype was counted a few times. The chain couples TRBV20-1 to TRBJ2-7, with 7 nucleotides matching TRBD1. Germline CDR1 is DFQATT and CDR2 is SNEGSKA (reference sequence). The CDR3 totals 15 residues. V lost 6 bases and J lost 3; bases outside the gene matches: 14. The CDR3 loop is CSARKAGTDYYEQYF. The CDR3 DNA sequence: TGCAGTGCGCGGAAAGCCGGGACAGACTACTACGAGCAGTACTTC.

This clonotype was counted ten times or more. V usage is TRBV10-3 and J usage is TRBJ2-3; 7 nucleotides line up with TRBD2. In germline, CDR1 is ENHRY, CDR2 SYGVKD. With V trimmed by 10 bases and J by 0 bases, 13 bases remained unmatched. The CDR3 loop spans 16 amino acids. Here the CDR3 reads CATRQGREWSTDTQYF. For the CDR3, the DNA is TGTGCCACCCGGCAAGGGCGGGAGTGGAGCACAGATACGCAGTATTTT.

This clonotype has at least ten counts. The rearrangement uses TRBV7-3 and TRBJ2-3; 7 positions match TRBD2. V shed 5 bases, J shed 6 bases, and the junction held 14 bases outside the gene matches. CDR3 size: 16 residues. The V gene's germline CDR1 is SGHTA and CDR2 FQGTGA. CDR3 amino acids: CASSPLGSGGIDTQYF. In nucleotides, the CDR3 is TGTGCCAGCAGCCCCTTAGGGTCGGGAGGCATCGATACGCAGTATTTT.

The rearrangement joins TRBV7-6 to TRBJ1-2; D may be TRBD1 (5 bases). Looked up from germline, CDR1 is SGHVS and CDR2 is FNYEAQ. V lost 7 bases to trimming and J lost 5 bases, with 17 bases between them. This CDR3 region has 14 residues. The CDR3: CASIPGLTEYGYTF. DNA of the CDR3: TGTGCCAGCATCCCGGGACTTACCGAGTATGGCTACACCTTC. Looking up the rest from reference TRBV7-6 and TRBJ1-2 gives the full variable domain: GAGVSQSPRYKVTKRGQDVALRCDPISGHVSLYWYRQALGQGPEFLTYFNYEAQQDKSGLPNDRFSAERPEGSISTLTIQRTEQRDSAMYRCASIPGLTEYGYTFGSGTRLTVV.

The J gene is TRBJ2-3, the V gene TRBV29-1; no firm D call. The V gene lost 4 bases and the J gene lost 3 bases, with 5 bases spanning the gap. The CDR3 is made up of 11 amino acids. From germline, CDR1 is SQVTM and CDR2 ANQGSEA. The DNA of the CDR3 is TGCAGCGTTGGGATGACAGATACGCAGTATTTT. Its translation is CSVGMTDTQYF.

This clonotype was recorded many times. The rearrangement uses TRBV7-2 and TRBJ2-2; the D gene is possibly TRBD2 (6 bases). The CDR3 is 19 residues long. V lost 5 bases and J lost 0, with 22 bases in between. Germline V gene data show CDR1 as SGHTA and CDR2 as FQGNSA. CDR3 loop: CASSQPPDYFKTNTGELFF. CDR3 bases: TGTGCCAGCAGCCAACCCCCGGACTACTTCAAGACGAACACCGGGGAGCTGTTTTTT.

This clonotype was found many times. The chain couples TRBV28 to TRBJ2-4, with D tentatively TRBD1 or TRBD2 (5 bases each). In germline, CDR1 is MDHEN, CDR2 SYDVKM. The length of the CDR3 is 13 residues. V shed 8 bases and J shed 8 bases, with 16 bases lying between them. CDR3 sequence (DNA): TGTGCCAGCCGACGATGGGACCGAGACATTCAGTACTTC. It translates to CASRRWDRDIQYF.

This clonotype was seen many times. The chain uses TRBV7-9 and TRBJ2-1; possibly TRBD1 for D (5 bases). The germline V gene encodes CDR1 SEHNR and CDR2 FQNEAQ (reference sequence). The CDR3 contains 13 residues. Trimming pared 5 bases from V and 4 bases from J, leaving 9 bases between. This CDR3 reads CASSPTGYNEQFF. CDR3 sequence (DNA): TGTGCCAGCAGCCCAACAGGTTACAATGAGCAGTTCTTC.

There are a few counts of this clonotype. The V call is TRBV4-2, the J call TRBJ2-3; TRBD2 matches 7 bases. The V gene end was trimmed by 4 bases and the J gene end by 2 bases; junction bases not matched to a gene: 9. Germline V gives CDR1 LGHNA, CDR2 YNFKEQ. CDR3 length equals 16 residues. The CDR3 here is CASSPLIAGYTDTQYF. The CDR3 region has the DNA TGTGCCAGCAGCCCCTTGATAGCGGGCTACACAGATACGCAGTATTTT.

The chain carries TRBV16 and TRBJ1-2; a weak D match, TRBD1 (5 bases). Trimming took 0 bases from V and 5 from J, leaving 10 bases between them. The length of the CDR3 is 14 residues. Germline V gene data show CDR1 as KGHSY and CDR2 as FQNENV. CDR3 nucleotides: TGTGCCAGCAGCCAATCGGGAGGGGAGTATGGCTACACCTTC. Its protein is CASSQSGGEYGYTF. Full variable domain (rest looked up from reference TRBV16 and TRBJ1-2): GEEVAQTPKHLVRGEGQKAKLYCAPIKGHSYVFWYQQVLKNEFKFLISFQNENVFDETGMPKERFSAKCLPNSPCSLEIQATKLEDSAVYFCASSQSGGEYGYTFGSGTRLTVV.

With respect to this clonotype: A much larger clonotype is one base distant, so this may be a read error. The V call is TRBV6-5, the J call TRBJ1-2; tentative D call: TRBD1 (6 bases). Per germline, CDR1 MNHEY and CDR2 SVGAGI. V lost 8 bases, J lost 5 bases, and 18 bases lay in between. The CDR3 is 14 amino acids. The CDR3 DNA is TGTGCCAGCGGTCGTCGACAGGACCTTTATGGCTACACCTTC. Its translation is CASGRRQDLYGYTF.

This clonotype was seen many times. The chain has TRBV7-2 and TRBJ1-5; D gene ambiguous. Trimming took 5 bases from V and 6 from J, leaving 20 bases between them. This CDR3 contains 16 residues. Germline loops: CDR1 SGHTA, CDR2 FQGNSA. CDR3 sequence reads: CASSPPGTSISQPQHF. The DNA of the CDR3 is TGTGCCAGCAGCCCCCCGGGCACCTCTATAAGTCAGCCCCAGCATTTT.

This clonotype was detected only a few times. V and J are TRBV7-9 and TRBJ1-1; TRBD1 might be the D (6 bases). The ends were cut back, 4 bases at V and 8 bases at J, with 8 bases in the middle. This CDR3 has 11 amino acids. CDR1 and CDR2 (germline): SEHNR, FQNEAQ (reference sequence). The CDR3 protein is CASSSGQEAFF. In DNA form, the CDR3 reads TGTGCCAGCAGCTCCGGACAGGAAGCTTTCTTT. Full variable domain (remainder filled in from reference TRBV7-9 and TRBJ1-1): DTGVSQNPRHKITKRGQNVTFRCDPISEHNRLYWYRQTLGQGPEFLTYFQNEAQLEKSRLLSDRFSAERPKGSFSTLEIQRTEQGDSAMYLCASSSGQEAFFGQGTRLTVV.

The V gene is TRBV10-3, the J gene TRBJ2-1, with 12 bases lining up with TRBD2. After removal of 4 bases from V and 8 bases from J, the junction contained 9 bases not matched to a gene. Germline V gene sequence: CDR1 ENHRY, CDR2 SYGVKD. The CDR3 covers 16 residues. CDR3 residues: CAISGTSGERSDEQFF. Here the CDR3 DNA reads TGTGCCATCAGTGGGACTAGCGGGGAACGTTCAGATGAGCAGTTCTTC.

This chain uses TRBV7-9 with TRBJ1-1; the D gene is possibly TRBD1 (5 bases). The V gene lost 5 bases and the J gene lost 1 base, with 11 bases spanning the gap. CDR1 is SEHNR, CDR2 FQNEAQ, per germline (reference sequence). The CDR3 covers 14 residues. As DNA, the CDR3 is TGTGCCAGCAGCCCAAACGACAGGAACACTGAAGCTTTCTTT. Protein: CASSPNDRNTEAFF.